This T cell receptor (beta chain) was sequenced for a study of control samples from healthy donors and cancer patients. TCRdb's table, derived via immunoSEQ multiplex PCR, lists solely in-frame clones and lacks some. Of about 120,000 clones in the sample, roughly nine tenths were seen once. This receptor was obtained from a man aged 50-59 years in good health. The sequencing input was blood.

The CDR3 DNA reads TGTGCCAGCAGCTTGGTTTCGGTCTCCTACGAGCAGTACTTC. The encoded protein is CASSLVSVSYEQYF. This chain connects TRBV5-5 to TRBJ2-7; D uncertain. The CDR3 runs to 14 residues. Trimming removed 0 bases from V and 0 bases from J, with 7 bases in between. Looked up from germline, CDR1 is SGHKS and CDR2 is YYEKEE (reference sequence).